The 22 T cell receptor beta chains in this list originate from one sample, sequenced in a study of shared clonotypes between healthy human individuals. Produced via immunoSEQ multiplex PCR; TCRdb's table is partial and in-frame only. The repertoire consists of about 2.3 million clones, with under 95% occurring once and the leading ten covering 0.37%. Sequences were obtained from naive CD4+ T cells from PBMCs. The subset is: CD45RA+ positively selected. These receptors all stem from a man aged 18 to 30 in good health. Some clones in this sample may be carry-over from other donors' samples.

The J gene is TRBJ2-2, the V gene TRBV9; no reliable D call. The V end was cut by 4 bases, the J end by 2 bases, with 6 bases between. This CDR3 is built from 13 residues. Germline V gene lookup returns CDR1 SGDLS and CDR2 YYNGEE. The CDR3 sequence is CASSPPNTGELFF. The CDR3 nucleotides are TGTGCCAGCAGCCCACCTAACACCGGGGAGCTGTTTTTT.

This sequence joins TRBV12-5 and TRBJ2-1, with TRBD2 as a possible D gene (5 bases). This CDR3 contains 16 residues. V dropped 0 bases and J dropped 1 base, with 10 bases sitting between them. CDR1 LGHNT and CDR2 FRNRAP come from the germline V gene. The CDR3 protein is CASGLVTGGSYNEQFF. The CDR3, as DNA: TGTGCTAGTGGTTTGGTAACGGGCGGGTCCTACAATGAGCAGTTCTTC.

CDR3 region: CAWSEDRGIHEQYF. The CDR3 DNA sequence: TGTGCCTGGAGTGAAGACAGGGGGATCCACGAGCAGTACTTC. J is TRBJ2-7 and V is TRBV30; 9 bases are a match to TRBD1. Trimming cost V 1 base and J 5 bases; bases outside gene matches: 6. The CDR3 has 14 residues. Germline CDR1 and CDR2: GTSNPN and SVGIG (reference sequence).

CDR3 protein: CASSLDFGNQPQHF. In nucleotides, the CDR3 is TGTGCCAGCAGCTTAGATTTTGGGAATCAGCCCCAGCATTTT. The V gene is TRBV7-9, the J gene TRBJ1-5; the D is unclear. Trimming took off 1 base at V and 4 bases at J, with 8 bases between the two ends. Germline V gene lookup returns CDR1 SEHNR and CDR2 FQNEAQ (reference sequence). This CDR3 has 14 amino acids.

CDR3 in amino acids: CEPGTGLGNTIYF. CDR3 DNA: TGTGAACCCGGGACCGGACTCGGAAACACCATATATTTT. The chain carries TRBV6-1 and TRBJ1-3, with D possibly matching TRBD1 (5 bases). The CDR3 is made up of 13 amino acids. In germline, CDR1 is MNHNS, CDR2 SASEGT.

The V call is TRBV2, the J call TRBJ1-1; D not certain. Trimming took off 8 bases at V and 0 bases at J, with 10 bases between the two ends. Germline CDR1 is SNHLY and CDR2 is FYNNEI. The CDR3 is 13 residues long. CDR3 region: CASRGSMNTEAFF. The CDR3 nucleotides are TGTGCCAGCCGGGGTTCCATGAACACTGAAGCTTTCTTT.

The chain recombines TRBV5-4 with TRBJ1-3; possibly TRBD1 for D (5 bases). Trimming stripped 4 bases from V and 0 bases from J, with 14 bases between. The CDR3 extends over 16 amino acids. CDR1 and CDR2 from the germline V gene are SGHNT and YYREEE (reference sequence). The CDR3 loop reads CASSPGPGDSGNTIYF. The DNA of the CDR3 is TGTGCCAGCAGCCCGGGACCCGGGGACTCTGGAAACACCATATATTTT.

The genes are TRBV6-1 and TRBJ2-1; D not resolved. Looked up from germline, CDR1 is MNHNS and CDR2 is SASEGT. This CDR3 comprises 13 residues. V was clipped by 0 bases and J by 8 bases, with 8 bases between them. The CDR3 bases are TGTGCCAGCAGTGAAGCCGCGAACCATGAGCAGTTCTTC. Translating it yields CASSEAANHEQFF.

The J gene is TRBJ2-7, the V gene TRBV7-2, with TRBD2 matching over 11 bases. The V gene end was trimmed by 5 bases and the J gene end by 2 bases; junction bases not matched to a gene: 5. The CDR3 has 15 residues. Germline V lookup: CDR1 SGHTA, CDR2 FQGNSA. The CDR3 coding sequence is TGTGCCAGCAGCACTGGACTAGCGGGCCCCTACGAGCAGTACTTC. Residues: CASSTGLAGPYEQYF.

V gene TRBV19 combines with J gene TRBJ1-3; perhaps TRBD1 as D (5 bases). Trimming took 6 bases from V and 0 from J, leaving 15 bases between them. From germline, CDR1 is LNHDA and CDR2 SQIVND (reference sequence). The CDR3 consists of 16 residues. CDR3 loop: CASSPMGQSSGNTIYF. Written as DNA, the CDR3 is TGTGCCAGTAGCCCCATGGGGCAATCCTCTGGAAACACCATATATTTT. The variable domain in full, completed from reference TRBV19 and TRBJ1-3, reads DGGITQSPKYLFRKEGQNVTLSCEQNLNHDAMYWYRQDPGQGLRLIYYSQIVNDFQKGDIAEGYSVSREKKESFPLTVTSAQKNPTAFYLCASSPMGQSSGNTIYFGEGSWLTVV.

The chain combines TRBV7-9 with TRBJ2-1; either TRBD1 or TRBD2 may supply D (5 bases each). The germline V gene has CDR1 SEHNR and CDR2 FQNEAQ (reference sequence). V lost 2 bases to trimming and J lost 2 bases, with 7 bases between them. CDR3 length: 14 amino acids. CDR3 coding DNA: TGTGCCAGCAGCTTATGGGGGACCTACAATGAGCAGTTCTTC. This translates into CASSLWGTYNEQFF. Complete variable domain (other parts from reference TRBV7-9 and TRBJ2-1): DTGVSQNPRHKITKRGQNVTFRCDPISEHNRLYWYRQTLGQGPEFLTYFQNEAQLEKSRLLSDRFSAERPKGSFSTLEIQRTEQGDSAMYLCASSLWGTYNEQFFGPGTRLTVL.

CDR3 region: CASSGAGGLVTNEKLFF. Here the CDR3 DNA reads TGTGCCAGCAGTGGGGCAGGGGGCTTAGTAACTAATGAAAAACTGTTTTTT. The J gene is TRBJ1-4, the V gene TRBV6-1; 8 bases are a match to TRBD1. Per germline, CDR1 MNHNS and CDR2 SASEGT. V lost 4 bases and J lost 1; bases outside the gene matches: 8. The CDR3 contains 17 residues.

The chain is built from TRBV19 and TRBJ2-5; TRBD1 is a possible D gene (6 bases). Germline assignment: CDR1 LNHDA and CDR2 SQIVND (reference sequence). There are 16 residues in the CDR3. Trimming removed 4 bases at V and 1 base at J, with 16 bases between. The CDR3 protein is CASSKPGQFLQETQYF. The CDR3 DNA sequence: TGTGCCAGTAGTAAACCCGGACAGTTTCTCCAAGAGACCCAGTACTTC.

This clone was found once. The rearrangement links TRBV5-1 to TRBJ2-2; TRBD1 agrees at 8 bases. This CDR3 comprises 15 residues. V shed 6 bases and J 3 bases; nucleotides not matched to a gene: 7. CDR1 and CDR2 (germline): SGHRS, YFSETQ. The CDR3 nucleotides read TGCGCCAGCACCACGACGACAGGGGACACCGGGGAGCTGTTTTTT. Protein: CASTTTTGDTGELFF. Complete variable domain (other parts from reference TRBV5-1 and TRBJ2-2): KAGVTQTPRYLIKTRGQQVTLSCSPISGHRSVSWYQQTPGQGLQFLFEYFSETQRNKGNFPGRFSGRQFSNSRSEMNVSTLELGDSALYLCASTTTTGDTGELFFGEGSRLTVL.

V is TRBV5-1 and J is TRBJ1-2; tentatively, D is TRBD1 (5 bases). Germline CDR1 and CDR2: SGHRS and YFSETQ. CDR3 size: 14 residues. Trimming took 0 bases from V and 4 from J, leaving 10 bases between them. The DNA for the CDR3 is TGCGCCAGCAGCTTGGCGACAGAGAGCTATGGCTACACCTTC. This codes for CASSLATESYGYTF.

The chain is built from TRBV5-1 and TRBJ1-2; no reliable D call. The CDR3 loop spans 14 amino acids. V was clipped by 0 bases and J by 5 bases, with 11 bases between them. Germline V gene data show CDR1 as SGHRS and CDR2 as YFSETQ. The CDR3, as DNA: TGCGCCAGCAGCTTGGACCCCCGAGTATATGGCTACACCTTC. It encodes CASSLDPRVYGYTF.

Regarding this clone: One end of the junction fails to match germline, which may point to a read error. The chain uses TRBV4-1 and TRBJ2-1; no firm D call. This CDR3 spans 14 amino acids. In germline, CDR1 is MGHRA, CDR2 YSYEKL. CDR3 protein: CASIQGGSYNEQFF. Written as DNA, the CDR3 is TGTGCCAGCATCCAAGGCGGCTCCTACAATGAGCAGTTCTTC.

This chain connects TRBV10-3 to TRBJ1-2, with D hard to call. CDR3 length equals 13 residues. Germline V gene data show CDR1 as ENHRY and CDR2 as SYGVKD. The germline V and J ends were trimmed by 6 bases and 3 bases, with 11 bases remaining between them. The CDR3, as DNA: TGTGCCATCAGCCTTCCCGGGGACTATGGCTACACCTTC. This sequence encodes CAISLPGDYGYTF.

The rearrangement uses TRBV5-1 and TRBJ2-5, with unresolved D. Germline CDR1 and CDR2: SGHRS and YFSETQ. With 4 bases removed from V and 2 bases from J, the gap between germline ends came to 12 bases. This CDR3 has 14 amino acids. The CDR3 loop is CASSPRARQETQYF. DNA of the CDR3: TGCGCCAGCAGCCCCCGGGCCCGTCAAGAGACCCAGTACTTC.

With respect to this clone: Other DNA sequences in the sample encode the same CDR3. CDR3 region: CASSPGGSYEQYF. CDR3 DNA: TGTGCCAGCTCACCGGGGGGCTCCTACGAGCAGTACTTC. The chain joins TRBV18 to TRBJ2-7; D might be TRBD2 (6 bases). The CDR3 sequence is 13 residues long. Germline V gives CDR1 KGHSH, CDR2 LQKENI. Between the trimmed V and J ends, which lost 3 bases and 0 bases, there was a span of 6 bases.

V gene TRBV28 combines with J gene TRBJ1-2; possibly TRBD1 for D (6 bases). This CDR3 region has 16 residues. CDR1 is MDHEN and CDR2 is SYDVKM in the germline V gene. V was cut by 2 bases and J by 3 bases, with 16 bases left in between. The CDR3 nucleotides are TGTGCCAGCAGTTTACCCCTACTCGGGGGGCACTATGGCTACACCTTC. Residues: CASSLPLLGGHYGYTF.

V and J are TRBV11-2 and TRBJ1-5; the D gene is possibly TRBD1 (6 bases). V dropped 3 bases and J dropped 6 bases, with 21 bases sitting between them. There are 17 residues in the CDR3. CDR1 SGHAT and CDR2 FQNNGV come from the germline V gene. CDR3 residues: CASSFHGGAKGGQPQHF. The CDR3 bases are TGTGCCAGCAGCTTCCACGGGGGGGCTAAAGGGGGTCAGCCCCAGCATTTT.